This TCR beta chain was captured in a study of blood T cell repertoires in COVID-19. As for the study in general: Samples of COVID-19 (acute and convalescent) were obtained from the United States, Italy and Spain. T cells, B-cell-depleted T cells, or PBMCs supplied cDNA or gDNA.

The participants were between about 18 and 90 years old and came from 24 US areas. As processed by the authors: Reference gene primers were amplified, and this amplification served to estimate nucleated cell counts. Sequenced by immunoSEQ multiplex PCR; TCRdb stores in-frame clones only, minus some. Clone size and V and J calls were adopted from that table, with D and trimming inferred from the DNA. This sample has some 380,000 clones, with around 87% found just once. CDR3 length: 13 residues. With 1 base removed from V and 10 bases from J, the gap between germline ends came to 8 bases. Germline assignment: CDR1 SGHAT and CDR2 FQNNGV. The sample holds one count of this clone.

The sequenced sample was PBMCs or T cells enriched from blood (not recorded which). The TCR sequence derives from a man aged 30 to 45 who had recovered from COVID-19. The rearrangement uses TRBV11-2 and TRBJ1-6; D unresolved. The CDR3 coding sequence is TGTGCCAGCAGCTTAGTTGAGAGCTCACCCCTCCACTTT. Amino acid sequence: CASSLVESSPLHF.